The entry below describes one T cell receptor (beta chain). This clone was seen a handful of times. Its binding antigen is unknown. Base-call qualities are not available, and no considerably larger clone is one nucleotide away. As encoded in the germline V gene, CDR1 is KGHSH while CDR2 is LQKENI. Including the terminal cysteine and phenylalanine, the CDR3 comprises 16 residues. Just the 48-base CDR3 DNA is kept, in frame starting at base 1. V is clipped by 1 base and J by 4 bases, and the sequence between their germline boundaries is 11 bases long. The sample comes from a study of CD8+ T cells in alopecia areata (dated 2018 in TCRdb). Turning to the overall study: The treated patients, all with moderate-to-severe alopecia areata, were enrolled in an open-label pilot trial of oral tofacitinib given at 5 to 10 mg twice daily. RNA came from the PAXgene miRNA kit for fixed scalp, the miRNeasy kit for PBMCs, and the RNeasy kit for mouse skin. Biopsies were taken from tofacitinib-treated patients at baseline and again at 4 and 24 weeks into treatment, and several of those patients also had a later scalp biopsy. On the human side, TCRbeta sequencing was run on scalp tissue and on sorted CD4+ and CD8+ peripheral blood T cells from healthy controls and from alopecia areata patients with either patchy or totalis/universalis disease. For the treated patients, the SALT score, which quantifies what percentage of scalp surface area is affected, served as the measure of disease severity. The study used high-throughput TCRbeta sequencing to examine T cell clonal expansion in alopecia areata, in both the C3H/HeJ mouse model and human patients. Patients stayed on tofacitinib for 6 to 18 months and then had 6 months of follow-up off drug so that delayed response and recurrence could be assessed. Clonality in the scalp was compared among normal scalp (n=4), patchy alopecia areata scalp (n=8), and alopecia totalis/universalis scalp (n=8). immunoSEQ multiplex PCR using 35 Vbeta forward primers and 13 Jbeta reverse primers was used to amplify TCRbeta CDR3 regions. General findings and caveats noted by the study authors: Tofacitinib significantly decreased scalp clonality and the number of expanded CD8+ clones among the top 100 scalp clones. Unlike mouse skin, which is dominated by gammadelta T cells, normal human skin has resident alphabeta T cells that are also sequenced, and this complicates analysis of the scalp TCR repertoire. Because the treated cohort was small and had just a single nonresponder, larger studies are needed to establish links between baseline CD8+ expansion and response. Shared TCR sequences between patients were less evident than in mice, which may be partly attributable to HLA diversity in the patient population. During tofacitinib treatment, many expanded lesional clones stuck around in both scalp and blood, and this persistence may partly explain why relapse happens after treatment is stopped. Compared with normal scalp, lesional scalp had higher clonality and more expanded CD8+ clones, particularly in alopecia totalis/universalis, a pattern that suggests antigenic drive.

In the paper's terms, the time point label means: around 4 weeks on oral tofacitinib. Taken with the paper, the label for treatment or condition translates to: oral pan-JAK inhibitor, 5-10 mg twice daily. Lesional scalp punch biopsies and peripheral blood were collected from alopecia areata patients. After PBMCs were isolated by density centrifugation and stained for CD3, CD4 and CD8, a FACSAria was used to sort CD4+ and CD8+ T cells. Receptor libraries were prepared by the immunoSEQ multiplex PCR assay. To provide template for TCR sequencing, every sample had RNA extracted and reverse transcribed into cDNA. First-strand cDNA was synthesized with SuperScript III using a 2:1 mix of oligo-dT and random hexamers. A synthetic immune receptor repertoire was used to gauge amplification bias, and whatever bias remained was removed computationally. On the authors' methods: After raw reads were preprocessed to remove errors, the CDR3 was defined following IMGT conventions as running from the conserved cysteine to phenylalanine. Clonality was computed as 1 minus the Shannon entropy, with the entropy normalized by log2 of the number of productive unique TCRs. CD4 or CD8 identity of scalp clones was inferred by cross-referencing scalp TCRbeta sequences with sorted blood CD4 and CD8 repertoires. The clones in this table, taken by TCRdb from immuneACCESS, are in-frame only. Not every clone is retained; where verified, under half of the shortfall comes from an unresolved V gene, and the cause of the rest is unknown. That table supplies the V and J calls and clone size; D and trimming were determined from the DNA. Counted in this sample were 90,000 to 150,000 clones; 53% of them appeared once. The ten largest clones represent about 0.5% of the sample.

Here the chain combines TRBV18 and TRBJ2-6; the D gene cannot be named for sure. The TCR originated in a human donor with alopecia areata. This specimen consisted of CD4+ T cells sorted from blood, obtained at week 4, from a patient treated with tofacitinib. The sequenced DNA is TGTGCCAGCTCACCACTCGCCATATCGGGGGCCAACGTCCTGACTTTC. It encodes CASSPLAISGANVLTF.